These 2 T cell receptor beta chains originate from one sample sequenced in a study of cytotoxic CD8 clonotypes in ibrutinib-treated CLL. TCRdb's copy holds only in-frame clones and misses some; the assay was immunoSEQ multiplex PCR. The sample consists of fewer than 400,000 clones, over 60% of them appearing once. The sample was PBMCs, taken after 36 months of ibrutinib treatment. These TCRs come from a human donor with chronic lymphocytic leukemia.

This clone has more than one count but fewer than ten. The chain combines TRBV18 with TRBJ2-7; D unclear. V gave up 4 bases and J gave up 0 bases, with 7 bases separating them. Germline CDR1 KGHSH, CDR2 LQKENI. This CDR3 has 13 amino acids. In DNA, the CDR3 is TGTGCCAGCTCACTTCGGAGCTCCTACGAGCAGTACTTC. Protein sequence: CASSLRSSYEQYF.

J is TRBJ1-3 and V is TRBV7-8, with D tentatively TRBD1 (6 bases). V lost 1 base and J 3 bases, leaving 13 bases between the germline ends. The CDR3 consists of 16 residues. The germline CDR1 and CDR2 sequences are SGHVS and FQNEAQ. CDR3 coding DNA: TGTGCCAGCAGCTTAGGAACCGGGACATTTGGAAACACCATATATTTT. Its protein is CASSLGTGTFGNTIYF.